The T cell receptor (beta chain) under discussion was sequenced for a study of OX40 agonist ivuxolimab in advanced cancers. Overall study context: Patients with hepatocellular carcinoma, melanoma, renal cell or head and neck cancer made up the dose-escalation patients.

Of note for this clone: Its antigen is as yet unknown.

Drawing of blood for sampling happened at baseline, at cycle 4 day 1, and at cycle 7 day 1. Study-level points and caveats: CD8+ T cells averaged more expanded clones than CD4+.

The length of the CDR3 is 16 residues. The V and J ends lost 6 bases and 4 bases, in that order; junction bases with no gene match: 9. The germline V gene encodes CDR1 MNHNY and CDR2 SVGAGI (reference sequence). The repertoire was sequenced with immunoSEQ multiplex PCR; TCRdb's copy has only in-frame clones and lacks some. Of tens of thousands of clones listed, 80% to 90% are singletons. This receptor was obtained from an adult with an advanced solid tumor such as melanoma, head and neck, liver or kidney cancer. This chain links TRBV6-6 with TRBJ2-3; 11 bases agree with TRBD2. The sample was CD4+ or CD8+ T cells sorted from blood, taken in a trial of the OX40 agonist ivuxolimab. Written as DNA, the CDR3 is TGTGCCAGCAGAAAGCCGCGACTAGCGGGATCAGATACGCAGTATTTT. Its translation is CASRKPRLAGSDTQYF.